This is a list of T cell receptor beta chains from one sample in a study of cytomegalovirus exposure and HLA in healthy donors. Profiled with immunoSEQ multiplex PCR; TCRdb holds only in-frame clones, not every one. Of around 200,000 clones listed, approximately 86% are singletons. Material for sequencing was PBMCs. Every receptor here comes from a woman aged 25 to 39 in good health and CMV-seronegative. Each CDR3 is given with its conserved first and last residue. Not all rows give a size; the values are once, few, many and, for expanded clones, a class.

TRBV5-4	-	CASSFLGTSGSDEQFF
TRBV6-5	-	CASSSPNGDISIQYF
TRBV7-6	once	CASSPQIQGYGGYTF
TRBV7-3	-	CASSLSTSSYNEQFF
TRBV29-1	-	CSVLGINNEQFF
TRBV5-1	-	CASSLEGRRGRYEQYF
TRBV7-3	-	CASSLGGQGGETQYF
TRBV9	-	CASSVGVGDKNIQYF
TRBV10-1	-	CASSEPGLAGGNEQFF
TRBV10-3	-	CAIRTGIRNTEAFF
TRBV7-9	-	CASSRAIGGGNEQFF
TRBV6-5	few	CASTLIRGGGKAFF
TRBV7-9	-	CASSLRTSGRIINEQFF
TRBV13	-	CASSPKGGSTEAFF
TRBV6-1	-	CASSEEQASIQYF
TRBV11-3	-	CASSLGLAGYNEQFF
TRBV6-5	-	CASRKDRLIETQYF
TRBV27	-	CASVNQQVGEAFF
TRBV5-1	-	CASSPRFSGGRAETQYF
TRBV7-3	once	CASSLGGLAGLGYNEQFF
TRBV28	once	CASSPVDRRLHGGYGYTF
TRBV5-1	-	CASSPVHQGEQFF
TRBV10-3	-	CASTGSSGNTIYF
TRBV5-1	-	CASSLENVGNSFYNEQFF
TRBV7-6	-	CASSLSGQGVWTEAFF
TRBV27	-	CASSQGSYNEQFF
TRBV2	-	CASRLLAGGRDTQYF
TRBV10-3	-	CAISTGKNQPQHF
TRBV7-2	-	CASRQGRADTEAFF
TRBV25-1	-	CASSGAPGQGHQPQHF
TRBV28	-	CASSVTSGGSYEQYF
TRBV6-1	-	CASSVRRSSYEQYF
TRBV18	-	CASSPTGQVTNEQYF
TRBV4-2	-	CASSQGVGAAYEQYF
TRBV7-3	-	CASSLQGSREQFF
TRBV7-8	-	CASSWTGTGGAETQYF
TRBV4-1	-	CASSQPSGRNTGELFF
TRBV7-9	-	CASSHLREAPGELFF
TRBV18	-	CASSPPDRSYEQYF
TRBV21-1	-	CASSNSGGNTGELFF
TRBV9	-	CASSVGGGAGEQFF
TRBV7-2	-	CASSFGTSLQETQYF
TRBV7-9	few	CASSSSYTDTQYF
TRBV5-1	-	CASSLDGSSEQYF
TRBV19	-	CASSIQIPRTNEKLFF
TRBV28	-	CASSSRVAGLYEQFF
TRBV30	-	CAWRVGADTQYF
TRBV28	-	CASSLPGSKVGELFF
TRBV9	-	CASSGLRVVSYNEQFF
TRBV5-5	-	CASSPRTDNYGYTF
TRBV14	-	CASSPEVAGLNNEQFF
TRBV9	few	CASSVGGLGYNEQFF
TRBV5-6	few	CASSLFSGSSYNEQFF
TRBV18	once	CASSSGTGDYNEQFF
TRBV7-9	-	CASGREWGNTGELFF
TRBV7-3	-	CASSLTSGRGNEQFF
TRBV9	-	CASSYRGGATNEKLFF